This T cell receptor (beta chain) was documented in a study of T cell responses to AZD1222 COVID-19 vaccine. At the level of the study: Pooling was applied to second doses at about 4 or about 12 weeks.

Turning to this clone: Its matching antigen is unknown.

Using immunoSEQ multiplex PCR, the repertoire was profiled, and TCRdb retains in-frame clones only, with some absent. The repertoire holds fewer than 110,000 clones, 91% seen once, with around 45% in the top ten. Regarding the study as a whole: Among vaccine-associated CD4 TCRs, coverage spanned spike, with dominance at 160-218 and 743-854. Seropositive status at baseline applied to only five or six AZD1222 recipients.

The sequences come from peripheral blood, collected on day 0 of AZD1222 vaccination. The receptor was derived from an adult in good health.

The DNA of the CDR3 is TGTGCCAGCTCACCACCTGGGACTAGCAAGGCCTACGAGCAGTACTTC. Amino acid sequence: CASSPPGTSKAYEQYF. This chain links TRBV18 with TRBJ2-7; 9 positions match TRBD2. The V and J ends lost 0 bases and 2 bases, in that order; junction bases with no gene match: 5. The germline V gene has CDR1 KGHSH and CDR2 LQKENI. The CDR3 length is 16 residues.